A single sample gave rise to the 4 T cell receptor beta chains below, sequenced in a study of response to subunit inactivated influenza vaccine. TCRdb fed the RT-PCR reads into MiXCR, producing one record per CDR3 protein. There are some 500,000 distinct CDR3 sequences in the sample; about an eighth occur only once, and about an eighth lies in the top ten. This material consisted of PBMCs from blood, taken roughly 6 weeks after vaccination. Receptor source: a man between 50 and 59 years old who received an inactivated influenza vaccine.

The J gene is TRBJ2-3, the V gene TRBV9; D not certain. The CDR3 is 12 amino acids. V dropped 0 bases and J dropped 8 bases, with 7 bases sitting between them. CDR1 is SGDLS and CDR2 is YYNGEE in the germline V gene. The CDR3 nucleotides are TGTGCCAGCAGCGTAGACACGTCTACGCAGTATTTT. This translates into CASSVDTSTQYF.

The DNA of the CDR3 is TGCGCCAGCAGCCAAAGGTTGGAGCGGAGGTACAATGAGCAGTTCTTC. Protein product: CASSQRLERRYNEQFF. The gene calls are TRBV4-3 and TRBJ2-1, with D possibly being TRBD2 (5 bases). The CDR3 is 16 amino acids. From germline, CDR1 is LGHNA and CDR2 YSLEER. Trimming left V 2 bases short and J 4 bases short, with 15 bases between.

This clonotype was counted many times. The chain recombines TRBV29-1 with TRBJ2-1; D remains ambiguous. Germline lookup yields CDR1 SQVTM and CDR2 ANQGSEA. This CDR3 spans 15 amino acids. With 0 bases removed from V and 5 bases from J, the gap between germline ends came to 14 bases. CDR3 protein: CSVEDRWAADNEQFF. The CDR3 bases are TGCAGCGTTGAAGATCGGTGGGCGGCAGACAATGAGCAGTTCTTC.

This clonotype was found a few times. The genes are TRBV6-1 and TRBJ1-5, with TRBD1 identical over 10 bases. CDR3 length equals 16 residues. The trim removed 6 bases at V and 7 bases at J, leaving 12 bases unmatched. Germline-derived CDR1 and CDR2 are MNHNS and SASEGT. CDR3 nucleotide sequence: TGTGCCAGCAGACCGGGACAGGGGTCCTCTGGGCAGCCCCAGCATTTT. This translates into CASRPGQGSSGQPQHF.